This entry describes one T cell receptor beta chain. Antigen specificity is unknown. The source of the sample is a study of T-cell memory formation after mild COVID-19. Study results and limitations: Most CD4+ clones that shrank were in CM and EM, while CD8+ ones turned up in EMRA. A balance of CD4 and CD8 characterized clones contracting day 15 to 85, whereas later expanders leaned CD4+.

It was 5'RACE with constant-segment primers that produced the TCR alpha and TCR beta cDNA libraries, which carried sample barcodes and UMIs. TCRdb itself ran the 5' RACE reads through MiXCR, one entry per CDR3 protein. The sample holds 84,000 or so distinct CDR3 sequences, approximately 15% seen once. Losses at the gene ends were 5 bases for V and 5 bases for J; bases not matched to a gene: 7. Germline CDR1 SEHNR, CDR2 FQNEAQ (reference sequence). The CDR3 covers 14 residues. This chain connects TRBV7-9 to TRBJ2-5, with TRBD2 matching 8 bases. This TCR was recovered from an adult woman who had mild COVID-19 (a few samples of this study predate the infection). Cell type and time point are not known. Specimen: PBMCs or a T cell subset sorted from them (not recorded which). CDR3 DNA: TGTGCCAGCAGCCTGGGACTAGGGGACGAGACCCAGTACTTC. Translated, it gives CASSLGLGDETQYF.